The 3 T cell receptor beta chains reported below all come from one sample, sequenced in a study of blood T cell repertoires in COVID-19 (dated by TCRdb to 2020 to 2021). The library relied on the immunoSEQ multiplex PCR assay. The table was pulled from immuneACCESS by TCRdb, which kept in-frame rearrangements only. Such tables lose some clones; where checked, under half of the loss comes from unresolved V genes, and the rest has no known cause. Here the sample has about 260,000 clones; about nine tenths occur a single time. The ten largest clones take up less than 1.6% of the sample. The sequenced sample was peripheral blood. The source is a middle-aged woman who had recovered from COVID-19.

The chain uses TRBV18 and TRBJ2-5; maybe TRBD2 (5 bases). In germline, CDR1 is KGHSH, CDR2 LQKENI. The CDR3 runs to 14 residues. V lost 6 bases and J lost 2, with 13 bases in between. In DNA, the CDR3 is TGTGCCAGCTCCCAGACTACTAGACAAGAGACCCAGTACTTC. As protein: CASSQTTRQETQYF.

V and J are TRBV19 and TRBJ2-2, with D perhaps TRBD2 (6 bases). The CDR3 spans 17 residues. Germline lookup yields CDR1 LNHDA and CDR2 SQIVND (reference sequence). V gave up 7 bases and J gave up 4 bases, with 22 bases separating them. CDR3 residues: CASTNNLGLRVTGELFF. The DNA of the CDR3 is TGTGCCAGTACTAATAATCTGGGACTCCGGGTCACCGGGGAGCTGTTTTTT.

The chain carries TRBV7-8 and TRBJ1-1, with TRBD1 as a possible D gene (5 bases). Germline CDR1 is SGHVS and CDR2 is FQNEAQ. V was pared by 2 bases and J by 5 bases, with 9 bases between. The CDR3 contains 13 residues. The CDR3 DNA follows: TGTGCCAGCAGCTTATGGGGCAAGACTGAAGCTTTCTTT. Translated, it gives CASSLWGKTEAFF.